The 29 T cell receptor beta chains in this list originate from one sample, sequenced in a study of OX40 agonist ivuxolimab in advanced cancers. Profiling relied on immunoSEQ multiplex PCR, and the TCRdb table lists in-frame clones only, not all of them. Found here are about 18,000 clones, about 67% of them singletons; the top ten hold roughly a fifth. The sample consisted of CD4+ or CD8+ T cells sorted from blood, taken in a trial of the OX40 agonist ivuxolimab. These receptor sequences come from an adult with an advanced solid tumor such as melanoma, head and neck, liver or kidney cancer.

The chain couples TRBV27 to TRBJ2-5; TRBD2 matches 7 bases. Trimming removed 4 bases from V and 5 bases from J; junction bases left unmatched: 10. CDR1 and CDR2 from the germline V gene are MNHEY and SMNVEV (reference sequence). CDR3 length: 15 amino acids. The CDR3 nucleotides read TGTGCCAGCAGTTCACCGAGGGGAGGGACGGAGACCCAGTACTTC. Amino acid sequence: CASSSPRGGTETQYF.

The rearrangement links TRBV9 to TRBJ2-5, with 8 bases that match TRBD1. The junction had 11 bases not matched to a gene; V was cut back by 2 bases and J by 8 bases. Germline CDR1 SGDLS, CDR2 YYNGEE. The CDR3 totals 15 residues. The CDR3 loop reads CASSVSGGPVSTQYF. The CDR3 DNA reads as TGTGCCAGCAGCGTGTCAGGGGGCCCTGTGTCCACCCAGTACTTC.

This clone is classed as medium-sized. V and J are TRBV5-1 and TRBJ2-2; 8 bases agree with TRBD2. The CDR3 has 23 amino acids. CDR1 is SGHRS and CDR2 is YFSETQ in the germline V gene. J gave up 4 bases and V 0 bases, and 26 bases lay outside the gene matches. The CDR3 loop is CASSLDGTELPRLAGPPTGELFF. DNA of the CDR3: TGCGCCAGCAGCTTGGACGGTACAGAGCTCCCCCGGCTAGCGGGTCCCCCCACCGGGGAGCTGTTTTTT. Full variable domain (remainder filled in from reference TRBV5-1 and TRBJ2-2): KAGVTQTPRYLIKTRGQQVTLSCSPISGHRSVSWYQQTPGQGLQFLFEYFSETQRNKGNFPGRFSGRQFSNSRSEMNVSTLELGDSALYLCASSLDGTELPRLAGPPTGELFFGEGSRLTVL.

This clone qualifies as medium-sized. The V gene is TRBV7-6, the J gene TRBJ1-1; D remains ambiguous. CDR3 length: 12 residues. Germline V CDR1 and CDR2: SGHVS, FNYEAQ. V lost 3 bases to trimming and J lost 7 bases, with 9 bases between them. The CDR3 coding sequence is TGTGCCAGCAGCTTGGGCGACGGTGAAGCTTTCTTT. Translated, it gives CASSLGDGEAFF.

A few counts support this clone. The rearrangement joins TRBV27 to TRBJ1-1; the D is unclear. The CDR3 is 11 residues long. The germline gives CDR1 MNHEY, CDR2 SMNVEV (reference sequence). V was clipped by 6 bases and J by 6 bases, with 8 bases between them. The CDR3 loop reads CASRGLAEAFF. DNA of the CDR3: TGTGCCAGCAGGGGCCTCGCTGAAGCTTTCTTT.

V usage is TRBV27 and J usage is TRBJ2-1, with 11 bases aligning to TRBD1. Germline CDR1 reads MNHEY; CDR2 reads SMNVEV (reference sequence). The V gene end was trimmed by 3 bases and the J gene end by 9 bases; junction bases not matched to a gene: 7. The CDR3 totals 15 residues. CDR3 loop: CASSLGQGVGGEQFF. The CDR3 bases are TGTGCCAGCAGTTTGGGACAGGGGGTTGGGGGTGAGCAGTTCTTC.

As concerns this clone: Other DNA sequences in this specimen translate into the identical CDR3. The CDR3 loop reads CASSDQGQLNYGYTF. In DNA, the CDR3 is TGTGCCAGCAGCGACCAGGGGCAGCTTAACTATGGCTACACCTTC. The chain joins TRBV27 to TRBJ1-2; tentative D call: TRBD1 (6 bases). V lost 6 bases and J lost 1, with 15 bases in between. This CDR3 region has 15 residues. Germline-derived CDR1 and CDR2 are MNHEY and SMNVEV (reference sequence).

This chain joins TRBV28 and TRBJ2-2; D is undetermined. Trimming pared 3 bases from V and 4 bases from J, leaving 15 bases between. CDR1 and CDR2 (germline): MDHEN, SYDVKM. This CDR3 comprises 16 residues. CDR3 region: CASSFVKGSSTGELFF. CDR3 coding DNA: TGTGCCAGCAGTTTTGTGAAGGGATCGAGCACCGGGGAGCTGTTTTTT.

The chain is built from TRBV28 and TRBJ1-6; no clear D. Trimming shortened V by 6 bases and J by 9 bases, and 15 bases separated the two germline ends. The CDR3 totals 14 residues. Germline CDR1 is MDHEN and CDR2 is SYDVKM. CDR3 in DNA: TGTGCCAGCAGACAGAAAGGTGTGGGTTCACCCCTCCACTTT. It yields the protein CASRQKGVGSPLHF.

The chain is built from TRBV5-5 and TRBJ1-1, with D tentatively TRBD1 (5 bases). This CDR3 spans 13 amino acids. V was trimmed by 4 bases and J by 6 bases, leaving 13 bases between them. Germline CDR1 and CDR2: SGHKS and YYEKEE (reference sequence). Written as DNA, the CDR3 is TGTGCCAGCAGCCTGGGACTTAAGGCTGAAGCTTTCTTT. This encodes CASSLGLKAEAFF.

This clone was detected only a few times. The chain carries TRBV27 and TRBJ2-3, with TRBD1 as a possible D gene (6 bases). In germline, CDR1 is MNHEY, CDR2 SMNVEV (reference sequence). This CDR3 has 17 residues. V lost 5 bases, J lost 2 bases, and 20 bases lay in between. The CDR3 region is CASSTLRQELLTDTQYF. In nucleotides, the CDR3 is TGTGCCAGCAGTACCTTAAGACAGGAATTACTCACAGATACGCAGTATTTT.

The V gene is TRBV9, the J gene TRBJ2-2; D is undetermined. V was pared by 7 bases and J by 1 base, with 2 bases between. Germline V gene data show CDR1 as SGDLS and CDR2 as YYNGEE. The CDR3 loop spans 11 amino acids. The CDR3 reads CASGNTGELFF. As DNA, the CDR3 is TGTGCCAGCGGGAACACCGGGGAGCTGTTTTTT.

J is TRBJ2-7 and V is TRBV7-2, with TRBD2 matching over 7 bases. Germline V CDR1 and CDR2: SGHTA, FQGNSA. This CDR3 is built from 14 residues. V shed 2 bases, J shed 5 bases, and the junction held 6 bases outside the gene matches. The DNA for the CDR3 is TGTGCCAGCAGCTTACAGGGAGGGGTCAACGAGCAGTACTTC. Amino acid sequence: CASSLQGGVNEQYF.

The chain joins TRBV2 to TRBJ2-7; tentatively, D is TRBD1 (5 bases). The V end was cut by 3 bases, the J end by 2 bases, with 14 bases between. From germline, CDR1 is SNHLY and CDR2 FYNNEI. This CDR3 has 15 amino acids. In DNA form, the CDR3 reads TGTGCCAGCAGTGACGTAGGGGCCGGCGCCTACGAGCAGTACTTC. Translating gives CASSDVGAGAYEQYF.

The table lists this clone with a few counts. This sequence joins TRBV10-3 and TRBJ1-1, with unresolved D. There are 14 residues in the CDR3. The germline V gene encodes CDR1 ENHRY and CDR2 SYGVKD. Trimming took off 0 bases at V and 3 bases at J, with 8 bases between the two ends. CDR3 nucleotide sequence: TGTGCCATCAGTGAGTCTCTAACCCACACTGAAGCTTTCTTT. Its translation: CAISESLTHTEAFF.

The chain couples TRBV28 to TRBJ1-5, with D tentatively TRBD1 (5 bases). The CDR3 runs to 14 residues. Trimming cost V 5 bases and J 9 bases, with 17 bases left between them. From germline, CDR1 is MDHEN and CDR2 SYDVKM. The CDR3, as DNA: TGTGCCAGCAGTCCCCGGGACTTATTTTCGCCCCAGCATTTT. It yields the protein CASSPRDLFSPQHF.

The chain joins TRBV4-1 to TRBJ1-1, with D tentatively TRBD1 (5 bases). CDR3 length equals 14 residues. Germline assignment: CDR1 MGHRA and CDR2 YSYEKL. With 1 base removed from V and 7 bases from J, the gap between germline ends came to 13 bases. The CDR3 DNA sequence: TGCGCCAGCAGCCAAGTTCTCGCGGGGGGTGAAGCTTTCTTT. This gives the protein CASSQVLAGGEAFF.

The genes are TRBV28 and TRBJ1-4, with D maybe TRBD1 (5 bases). There are 13 residues in the CDR3. V was clipped by 3 bases and J by 10 bases, with 12 bases between them. CDR1 and CDR2 (germline): MDHEN, SYDVKM. As DNA, the CDR3 is TGTGCCAGCAGTTTTTCCAGGGTAGGAAAACTGTTTTTT. Translating gives CASSFSRVGKLFF.

The rearrangement uses TRBV6-1 and TRBJ1-2, with 9 bases that match TRBD1. The length of the CDR3 is 15 residues. Germline values: CDR1 MNHNS, CDR2 SASEGT. J was trimmed by 7 bases and V by 5 bases; bases with no gene match: 11. The CDR3 nucleotides are TGTGCCAGCAGTCCGTGGACAGGGGATATTGGTGGCTACACCTTC. Protein product: CASSPWTGDIGGYTF.

V and J are TRBV28 and TRBJ1-2; 8 bases line up with TRBD1. The CDR3 has 15 amino acids. With 6 bases clipped from V and 1 base from J, the junction kept 7 bases outside the gene matches. Germline values: CDR1 MDHEN, CDR2 SYDVKM. CDR3 bases: TGTGCCAGCAGCTTACAGGGGGGAGATAACTATGGCTACACCTTC. Translated, it gives CASSLQGGDNYGYTF.

This clone was seen more than once but under ten times. The chain links TRBV27 to TRBJ2-1; 7 nucleotides align to TRBD1. V gave up 5 bases and J gave up 0 bases; unmatched junction bases: 7. The germline gives CDR1 MNHEY, CDR2 SMNVEV (reference sequence). The CDR3 has 16 residues. CDR3 sequence (DNA): TGTGCCAGCAGTACGGGACAGACAAGCTCCTACAATGAGCAGTTCTTC. Protein: CASSTGQTSSYNEQFF.

This chain joins TRBV30 and TRBJ2-7; tentatively, D is TRBD2 (6 bases). CDR3 length: 16 amino acids. Trimming cost V 0 bases and J 2 bases, with 17 bases left between them. Looked up from germline, CDR1 is GTSNPN and CDR2 is SVGIG (reference sequence). CDR3 region: CAWSVGRPNGPYEQYF. In nucleotides, the CDR3 is TGTGCCTGGAGTGTAGGGAGGCCCAATGGTCCCTACGAGCAGTACTTC.

With regard to this clone: A much larger clone lies a single base off, so this may be a read error. The gene calls are TRBV5-1 and TRBJ2-1; D is unclear. CDR3 length: 15 amino acids. Deletions cut 0 bases from V and 8 bases from J, with 15 bases between. The germline V gene encodes CDR1 SGHRS and CDR2 YFSETQ. CDR3 amino acids: CASSLGAPIVDEQFF. The CDR3 DNA reads as TGCGCCAGCAGCTTGGGGGCCCCCATAGTGGATGAGCAGTTCTTC.

This clone was counted between two and nine times. The chain links TRBV4-1 to TRBJ1-1; D uncertain. The CDR3 loop spans 15 amino acids. Germline V gene sequence: CDR1 MGHRA, CDR2 YSYEKL. Trimming pared 4 bases from V and 2 bases from J, leaving 14 bases between. The CDR3 sequence is CASSLRSHSNTEAFF. CDR3 bases: TGCGCCAGCAGCCTGCGTTCCCACAGTAACACTGAAGCTTTCTTT.

V is TRBV9 and J is TRBJ2-1; no clear D gene. The CDR3 is 15 amino acids. CDR1 and CDR2 (germline): SGDLS, YYNGEE. Trimming left V 0 bases short and J 0 bases short, with 7 bases between. The CDR3 is CASSVAGASYNEQFF. CDR3 sequence (DNA): TGTGCCAGCAGCGTAGCGGGTGCCTCCTACAATGAGCAGTTCTTC.

Worth noting for this clone: The same CDR3 is also encoded by other DNA sequences in this sample. The V gene is TRBV5-1, the J gene TRBJ1-5; 7 nucleotides line up with TRBD1. The germline CDR1 and CDR2 sequences are SGHRS and YFSETQ. Trimming cost V 4 bases and J 3 bases; bases outside gene matches: 7. The CDR3 spans 15 residues. The CDR3 coding sequence is TGCGCCAGCAGCCTGACAGGGCTCCACAATCAGCCCCAGCATTTT. Translating it yields CASSLTGLHNQPQHF.

The genes are TRBV18 and TRBJ1-5; 7 bases are shared with TRBD1. The CDR3 totals 15 residues. J gave up 3 bases and V 2 bases, and 4 bases lay outside the gene matches. Germline V gives CDR1 KGHSH, CDR2 LQKENI. CDR3 nucleotide sequence: TGTGCCAGCTCACCATCCGACAGGGCCAATCAGCCCCAGCATTTT. Translation: CASSPSDRANQPQHF.

This rearrangement joins TRBV10-2 to TRBJ1-1, with 9 bases that match TRBD1. This CDR3 region has 18 residues. The V gene end was trimmed by 6 bases and the J gene end by 0 bases; junction bases not matched to a gene: 14. From germline, CDR1 is WSHSY and CDR2 SAAADI. This CDR3 is CASSALGTGLGMNTEAFF. Here the CDR3 DNA reads TGCGCCAGCAGCGCCCTCGGGACAGGGCTTGGGATGAACACTGAAGCTTTCTTT.

V and J are TRBV4-3 and TRBJ1-4; D is perhaps TRBD1 (5 bases). V shed 4 bases and J shed 2 bases, with 11 bases lying between them. The CDR3 runs 15 residues. From germline, CDR1 is LGHNA and CDR2 YSLEER. The CDR3 sequence is CASSPEEGTNEKLFF. CDR3 in DNA: TGCGCCAGCAGCCCGGAGGAGGGGACTAATGAAAAACTGTTTTTT.